This T cell receptor (beta chain) is drawn from a study of OX40 agonist ivuxolimab in advanced cancers. Overall study findings and caveats: Expanded peripheral T cell antigen specificity was not determined. Expanded clones belonging to CD8+ T cells outnumbered, on average, those of CD4+. Clonal expansion was seen in CD4+ and CD8+ blood T cells by week 6 at 0.1 to 3.0 mg/kg.

Concerning this clone itself: Its antigen remains unknown.

This table comes from immunoSEQ multiplex PCR, and its TCRdb copy is limited to in-frame clones, with some not included. This table has tens of thousands of clones, more than 80% appearing once. Germline CDR1 is LNHDA and CDR2 is SQIVND (reference sequence). With V trimmed by 6 bases and J by 7 bases, 5 bases remained unmatched. The CDR3 is made up of 15 amino acids. This rearrangement joins TRBV19 to TRBJ2-1, with TRBD2 matching 14 bases. The receptor was isolated from an adult with an advanced solid tumor such as melanoma, head and neck, liver or kidney cancer. Material: CD4+ or CD8+ T cells sorted from blood, obtained in a trial of the OX40 agonist ivuxolimab. CDR3 in amino acids: CASRAGTSGSNEQFF. Here the CDR3 DNA reads TGTGCCAGTAGGGCTGGGACTAGCGGGAGTAATGAGCAGTTCTTC.